Following are 30 T cell receptor beta chains from one sample sequenced in a study of blood T cells in healthy people across ages. Primers used in a second PCR of about 6 to 11 cycles were a sample-barcoded 5' primer and a J-beta primer mix. One entry per CDR3 protein results from TCRdb running MiXCR on the 5' RACE reads. The sample comprises around 990,000 distinct CDR3 sequences, about 23% of which are singletons, and approximately 0.7% rests with the top ten. The same sample was also used in a study of T cells of mothers and their children.

Sample: blood. The receptors stem from a girl under 10 years old in good health.

In this sample, this clonotype turned up a few times. This sequence joins TRBV29-1 and TRBJ2-7; D possibly uses TRBD1 or TRBD2 (5 bases each). V lost 3 bases to trimming and J lost 3 bases, with 9 bases between them. CDR3 length: 12 amino acids. Germline V gives CDR1 SQVTM, CDR2 ANQGSEA. In nucleotides, the CDR3 is TGCAGCGTTGATGGGACCGACTACGAGCAGTACTTC. This codes for CSVDGTDYEQYF.

The chain combines TRBV14 with TRBJ2-3; D gene unclear. V lost 2 bases and J lost 4, with 19 bases in between. CDR3 length equals 17 residues. Per germline, CDR1 SGHDN and CDR2 FVKESK. CDR3 coding DNA: TGTGCCAGCAGCCAACCGTTTTCGGATACGATCGCAGATACGCAGTATTTT. Translating it yields CASSQPFSDTIADTQYF.

This clonotype showed up just a few times. This rearrangement joins TRBV12-3 or TRBV12-4 to TRBJ2-5; a weak D match, TRBD2 (6 bases). The CDR3 contains 14 residues. Trimming removed 1 base at V and 3 bases at J, with 9 bases between. The CDR3 loop reads CASSLGVAEETQYF. For the CDR3, the DNA is TGTGCCAGCAGTTTAGGCGTAGCGGAAGAGACCCAGTACTTC.

The chain is built from TRBV4-2 and TRBJ2-2, with 7 bases lining up with TRBD2. The CDR3 consists of 15 residues. Germline CDR1 reads LGHNA; CDR2 reads YNFKEQ. V shed 4 bases, J shed 5 bases, and the junction held 7 bases outside the gene matches. CDR3 in DNA: TGTGCCAGCAGCCCAGGACTAGTTGGGACCGGGGAGCTGTTTTTT. This gives the protein CASSPGLVGTGELFF.

This clonotype was picked up a small number of times. The rearrangement links TRBV13 to TRBJ2-7; the D gene is possibly TRBD2 (5 bases). Trimming took off 2 bases at V and 4 bases at J, with 15 bases between the two ends. Germline CDR1 is PRHDT and CDR2 is FYEKMQ (reference sequence). The CDR3 has 15 residues. DNA of the CDR3: TGTGCCAGCAGCTTATCGGAGGCGAGTAAGTACGAGCAGTACTTC. This gives the protein CASSLSEASKYEQYF.

Comments on this clonotype: One end of the junction is discordant with germline, which a read error may explain. The V gene is TRBV7-7, the J gene TRBJ2-5, with D hard to call. The V gene's germline CDR1 is SSHAT and CDR2 FNYEAQ (reference sequence). The CDR3 is made up of 13 amino acids. CDR3 protein: CASSFDGEETQYF. Written as DNA, the CDR3 is TGTGCTAGCAGTTTTGATGGAGAAGAGACCCAGTACTTC.

The chain has TRBV7-8 and TRBJ1-2, with a possible D match to TRBD1 (5 bases). The CDR3 is 14 amino acids. Germline CDR1 reads SGHVS; CDR2 reads FQNEAQ. Trimming pared 4 bases from V and 2 bases from J, leaving 11 bases between. The CDR3 nucleotides are TGTGCCAGCAGCTCGGTGCAGGGAAACTATGGCTACACCTTC. Translation: CASSSVQGNYGYTF.

In nucleotides, the CDR3 is TGCAGTGCTAAGGGACTAGCGGAGGACTACGAGCAGTACTTC. Amino acid sequence: CSAKGLAEDYEQYF. The chain links TRBV20-1 to TRBJ2-5; TRBD2 aligns across 11 bases. The J call may not be correct, given that the DNA end is closer to TRBJ2-7. This CDR3 region has 14 residues. Germline V CDR1 and CDR2: DFQATT, SNEGSKA (reference sequence).

This chain joins TRBV7-2 and TRBJ2-3, with 10 bases that match TRBD2. The ends lost 5 bases at V and 0 bases at J; junction bases unmatched: 2. The CDR3 contains 15 residues. Per the germline V gene, CDR1 is SGHTA and CDR2 is FQGNSA. The CDR3 spells CASSTSGASTDTQYF. For the CDR3, the DNA is TGTGCCAGCAGCACTAGCGGGGCTAGCACAGATACGCAGTATTTT.

The gene calls are TRBV7-6 and TRBJ2-7, with D perhaps TRBD1 (6 bases). The CDR3 is made up of 17 amino acids. In germline, CDR1 is SGHVS, CDR2 FNYEAQ. V was cut by 5 bases and J by 5 bases, with 25 bases left in between. This CDR3 reads CASSPKYGGVGFHEQYF. Here the CDR3 DNA reads TGTGCCAGCAGCCCAAAGTATGGGGGCGTGGGTTTCCACGAGCAGTACTTC.

The V call is TRBV7-2, the J call TRBJ2-5; perhaps TRBD2 as D (6 bases). The CDR3 covers 15 residues. Germline assignment: CDR1 SGHTA and CDR2 FQGNSA. The ends were cut back, 1 base at V and 2 bases at J, with 11 bases in the middle. The CDR3 bases are TGTGCCAGCAGCTTAGTAGGTGGGAGGCAAGAGACCCAGTACTTC. Translation: CASSLVGGRQETQYF.

This clonotype was observed once. The chain employs TRBV7-2 and TRBJ2-3; TRBD1 aligns across 10 bases. With V trimmed by 5 bases and J by 2 bases, 4 bases remained unmatched. This CDR3 is 15 amino acids long. Germline values: CDR1 SGHTA, CDR2 FQGNSA. CDR3 sequence: CASSRQGASTDTQYF. In DNA form, the CDR3 reads TGTGCCAGCAGCCGACAGGGGGCGTCCACAGATACGCAGTATTTT.

This clonotype was seen a handful of times. The chain employs TRBV27 and TRBJ1-6; TRBD1 might be the D (5 bases). With 8 bases removed from V and 7 bases from J, the gap between germline ends came to 12 bases. Germline V gene data show CDR1 as MNHEY and CDR2 as SMNVEV (reference sequence). This CDR3 is built from 13 residues. The CDR3 region is CASRGRKNSPLHF. For the CDR3, the DNA is TGTGCCAGCCGGGGCCGCAAAAATTCACCCCTCCACTTT.

This clonotype has only one observation. The V gene is TRBV11-2, the J gene TRBJ1-5; D is possibly TRBD1 (6 bases). The CDR3 sequence is 15 residues long. V dropped 5 bases and J dropped 1 base, with 12 bases sitting between them. The germline gives CDR1 SGHAT, CDR2 FQNNGV. This CDR3 is CASSPSGGSNQPQHF. CDR3 DNA: TGTGCCAGCAGCCCTTCGGGGGGCAGCAATCAGCCCCAGCATTTT.

This clonotype was recorded a few times. This chain uses TRBV29-1 with TRBJ1-2; TRBD1 aligns across 7 bases. Germline V gene data show CDR1 as SQVTM and CDR2 as ANQGSEA. The CDR3 covers 14 residues. The ends lost 7 bases at V and 3 bases at J; junction bases unmatched: 11. CDR3 sequence reads: CSAILQGFDYGYTF. The CDR3 DNA reads TGCAGCGCAATATTACAGGGGTTCGACTATGGCTACACCTTC.

This clonotype was detected only a few times. The rearrangement uses TRBV4-3 and TRBJ2-7; TRBD2 matches at 8 bases. Trimming cost V 5 bases and J 2 bases; bases outside gene matches: 8. The CDR3 is 15 residues long. Germline-derived CDR1 and CDR2 are LGHNA and YSLEER. The DNA for the CDR3 is TGCGCCAGCAGCACTAATAAAGCGGGGGCCTACGAGCAGTACTTC. It yields the protein CASSTNKAGAYEQYF.

This clonotype came up a few times. The chain combines TRBV5-6 with TRBJ2-5; no clear D gene. The J call may be incorrect, as the DNA end agrees better with TRBJ2-1. CDR3 size: 15 residues. Germline CDR1 and CDR2: SGHDT and YYEEEE. The CDR3 sequence is CASSLAVPKINEQFF. The DNA for the CDR3 is TGTGCCAGCAGCTTGGCGGTTCCGAAGATCAATGAGCAGTTCTTC.

The chain employs TRBV3-1 and TRBJ1-4; no reliable D call. Trimming took off 0 bases at V and 5 bases at J, with 7 bases between the two ends. CDR1 is LGHDT and CDR2 is YNNKEL in the germline V gene (reference sequence). This CDR3 contains 14 residues. CDR3 sequence (DNA): TGTGCCAGCAGCCAAGAAAGCAGGAATGAAAAACTGTTTTTT. The encoded protein is CASSQESRNEKLFF.

The chain carries TRBV5-1 and TRBJ1-1, with TRBD1 identical over 10 bases. Germline loops: CDR1 SGHRS, CDR2 YFSETQ. The CDR3 has 16 amino acids. V gave up 4 bases and J gave up 6 bases; unmatched junction bases: 12. CDR3 protein: CASSNRGQGRSAEAFF. DNA of the CDR3: TGCGCCAGCAGCAACCGGGGACAGGGGCGCTCGGCTGAAGCTTTCTTT.

In this sample, this clonotype turned up a few times. The genes are TRBV3-1 and TRBJ2-5; D perhaps matches TRBD2 (5 bases). Germline-derived CDR1 and CDR2 are LGHDT and YNNKEL (reference sequence). The CDR3 length is 14 residues. Trimming shortened V by 0 bases and J by 5 bases, and 10 bases separated the two germline ends. CDR3 in DNA: TGTGCCAGCAGCCAAGAGATGCGGGTGGAGACCCAGTACTTC. The encoded protein is CASSQEMRVETQYF.

The chain links TRBV6-2 or TRBV6-3 to TRBJ1-5; D gene uncertain. The CDR3 consists of 13 residues. Per germline, CDR1 MNHEY and CDR2 SVGEGT. V was cut by 0 bases and J by 10 bases, with 10 bases left in between. The DNA for the CDR3 is TGTGCCAGCAGTTACTCGAAAGTCACCCCCCAGCATTTT. This translates into CASSYSKVTPQHF.

The chain uses TRBV15 and TRBJ2-5, with 8 bases fitting TRBD2. The DNA end lines up better with TRBJ2-7; the J call may be wrong. The CDR3 is 15 residues long. CDR1 LNHNV and CDR2 YYDKDF come from the germline V gene (reference sequence). In DNA, the CDR3 is TGTGCCACCAGCAGGGAACTAGCGGCTTCCTACGAGCAGTACTTC. Protein sequence: CATSRELAASYEQYF.

V is TRBV7-8 and J is TRBJ2-5; 10 bases are shared with TRBD1. Germline V gives CDR1 SGHVS, CDR2 FQNEAQ. With 8 bases clipped from V and 3 bases from J, the junction kept 9 bases outside the gene matches. This CDR3 contains 15 residues. CDR3 sequence: CASFPYGTGEETQYF. DNA of the CDR3: TGTGCCAGCTTTCCTTACGGGACAGGGGAAGAGACCCAGTACTTC.

This clonotype has just a few counts. The V gene is TRBV15, the J gene TRBJ2-5, with a possible D match to TRBD2 (5 bases). This CDR3 region has 13 residues. Trimming cost V 4 bases and J 0 bases, with 6 bases left between them. The germline V gene encodes CDR1 LNHNV and CDR2 YYDKDF (reference sequence). The CDR3 protein is CATSIGDQETQYF. Written as DNA, the CDR3 is TGTGCCACCAGCATCGGGGACCAAGAGACCCAGTACTTC.

This clonotype was counted a few times. The chain has TRBV10-3 and TRBJ2-2, with 9 bases lining up with TRBD1. The germline V gene has CDR1 ENHRY and CDR2 SYGVKD. The length of the CDR3 is 15 residues. The trim removed 4 bases at V and 7 bases at J, leaving 7 bases unmatched. In nucleotides, the CDR3 is TGTGCCATCAGTGGTAGGGACAGGGCTCACGGGGAGCTGTTTTTT. This sequence encodes CAISGRDRAHGELFF.

The sample holds a few counts of this clonotype. The V gene is TRBV7-9, the J gene TRBJ1-4, with 8 bases lining up with TRBD1. With V trimmed by 1 base and J by 8 bases, 12 bases remained unmatched. The germline V gene has CDR1 SEHNR and CDR2 FQNEAQ (reference sequence). The CDR3 spans 17 residues. The CDR3 DNA reads TGTGCCAGCAGCTTAGGGGCGACAGGGGCGGTCAGAGAAAAACTGTTTTTT. Translation gives CASSLGATGAVREKLFF. The entire variable domain, with the rest obtained from reference TRBV7-9 and TRBJ1-4, is as follows: DTGVSQNPRHKITKRGQNVTFRCDPISEHNRLYWYRQTLGQGPEFLTYFQNEAQLEKSRLLSDRFSAERPKGSFSTLEIQRTEQGDSAMYLCASSLGATGAVREKLFFGSGTQLSVL.

The chain is built from TRBV7-2 and TRBJ2-7; 7 nucleotides align to TRBD2. J gave up 7 bases and V 0 bases, and 12 bases lay outside the gene matches. Germline lookup yields CDR1 SGHTA and CDR2 FQGNSA. This CDR3 comprises 16 residues. The DNA for the CDR3 is TGTGCCAGCAGCTTAGCTTCTAGCGGTGTGAGTAGGGAGCAGTACTTC. Its translation: CASSLASSGVSREQYF.

The rearrangement uses TRBV18 and TRBJ2-1; 10 nucleotides line up with TRBD2. The V gene's germline CDR1 is KGHSH and CDR2 LQKENI. The J segment lost 5 bases and the V segment lost 6 bases, leaving 4 bases of the junction unmatched. This CDR3 has 14 residues. In DNA form, the CDR3 reads TGTGCCAGCTCGTCTAGCGGGAGAGACAATGAGCAGTTCTTC. It yields the protein CASSSSGRDNEQFF.

Details on this clonotype: At one boundary the junction diverges from the germline segment, which might be a read error. This rearrangement joins TRBV6-6 to TRBJ2-5; TRBD2 agrees at 8 bases. The closer fit of TRBJ2-1 to the DNA end suggests the J call may be wrong. Germline CDR1 and CDR2: MNHNY and SVGAGI (reference sequence). The CDR3 is made up of 16 amino acids. In DNA form, the CDR3 reads TGTGCTAGCAGCCCGGGAGGGGGGGGCAAAGACAATGAGCAGTTCTTC. Translated, it gives CASSPGGGGKDNEQFF.

This clonotype was seen a handful of times. V usage is TRBV7-9 and J usage is TRBJ2-1; D is ambiguous. TRBJ2-5 matches the DNA end more closely, so the J call is doubtful. The CDR3 covers 13 residues. Germline assignment: CDR1 SEHNR and CDR2 FQNEAQ (reference sequence). The chain's CDR3 is CASSAPTQAAQYF. In DNA, the CDR3 is TGTGCCAGCAGCGCGCCAACCCAGGCGGCCCAGTACTTC.